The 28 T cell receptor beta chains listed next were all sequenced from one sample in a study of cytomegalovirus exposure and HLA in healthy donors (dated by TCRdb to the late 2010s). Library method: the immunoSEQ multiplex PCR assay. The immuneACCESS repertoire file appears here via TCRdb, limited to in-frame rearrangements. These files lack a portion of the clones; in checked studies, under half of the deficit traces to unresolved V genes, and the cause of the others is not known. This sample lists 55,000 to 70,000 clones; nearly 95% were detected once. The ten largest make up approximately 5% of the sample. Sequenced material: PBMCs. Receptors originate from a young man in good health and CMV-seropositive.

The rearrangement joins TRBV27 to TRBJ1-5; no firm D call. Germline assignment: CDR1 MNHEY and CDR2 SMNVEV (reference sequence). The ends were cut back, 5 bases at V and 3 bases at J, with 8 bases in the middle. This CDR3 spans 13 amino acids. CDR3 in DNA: TGTGCCAGCAGTCCCTACGACAATCAGCCCCAGCATTTT. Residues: CASSPYDNQPQHF.

The CDR3 DNA sequence: TGTGCCAGCAGCAAAGAGGGACAGGGGGTCTCCTACGAGCAGTACTTC. Translating gives CASSKEGQGVSYEQYF. The rearrangement links TRBV21-1 to TRBJ2-7; the table assigns TRBD1, which was not confirmed against the DNA. TRBV21-1 is noted as a pseudogene. There are 16 residues in the CDR3.

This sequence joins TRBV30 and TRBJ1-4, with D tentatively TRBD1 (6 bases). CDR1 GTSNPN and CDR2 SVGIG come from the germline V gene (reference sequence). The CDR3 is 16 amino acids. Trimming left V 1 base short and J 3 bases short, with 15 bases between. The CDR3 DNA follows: TGTGCCTGGAGTGCACCCTACAGGGCACCTAATGAAAAACTGTTTTTT. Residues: CAWSAPYRAPNEKLFF.

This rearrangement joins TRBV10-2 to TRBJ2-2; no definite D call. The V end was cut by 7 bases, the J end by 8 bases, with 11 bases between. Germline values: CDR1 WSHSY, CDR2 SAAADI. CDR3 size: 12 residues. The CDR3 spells CASMAATGELFF. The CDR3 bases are TGCGCCAGCATGGCCGCGACAGGGGAGCTGTTTTTT.

The CDR3 spells CASSLEAAGSQPQHF. In DNA, the CDR3 is TGTGCCAGCAGCTTAGAGGCGGCGGGGTCTCAGCCCCAGCATTTT. The chain links TRBV7-8 to TRBJ1-5; D ambiguous. The CDR3 covers 15 residues. V lost 1 base to trimming and J lost 6 bases, with 13 bases between them. CDR1 and CDR2 from the germline V gene are SGHVS and FQNEAQ.

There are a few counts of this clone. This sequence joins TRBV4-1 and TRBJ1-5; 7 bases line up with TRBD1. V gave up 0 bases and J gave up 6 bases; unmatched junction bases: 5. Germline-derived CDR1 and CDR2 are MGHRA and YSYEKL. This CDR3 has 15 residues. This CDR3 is CASSQDPGTAQPQHF. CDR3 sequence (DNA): TGCGCCAGCAGCCAAGACCCGGGGACAGCTCAGCCCCAGCATTTT.

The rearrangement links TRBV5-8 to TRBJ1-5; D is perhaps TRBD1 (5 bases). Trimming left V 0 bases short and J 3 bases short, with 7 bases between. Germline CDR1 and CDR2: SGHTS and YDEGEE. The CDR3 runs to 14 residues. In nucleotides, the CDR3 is TGTGCCAGCAGCTTGGTCAGGGTCAATCAGCCCCAGCATTTT. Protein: CASSLVRVNQPQHF.

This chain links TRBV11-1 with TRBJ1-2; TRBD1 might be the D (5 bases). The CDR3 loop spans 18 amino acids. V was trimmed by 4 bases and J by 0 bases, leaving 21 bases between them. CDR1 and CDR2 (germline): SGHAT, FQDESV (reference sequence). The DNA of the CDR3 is TGTGCCAGCAGCTCCTTGGCCCCAGGGTATGGTTCTAACTATGGCTACACCTTC. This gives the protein CASSSLAPGYGSNYGYTF.

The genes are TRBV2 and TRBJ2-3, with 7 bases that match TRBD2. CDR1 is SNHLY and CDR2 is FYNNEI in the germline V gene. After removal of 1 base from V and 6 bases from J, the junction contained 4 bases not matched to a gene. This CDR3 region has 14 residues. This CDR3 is CASSEGRGKDTQYF. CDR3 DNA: TGTGCCAGCAGTGAAGGGCGGGGGAAGGATACGCAGTATTTT.

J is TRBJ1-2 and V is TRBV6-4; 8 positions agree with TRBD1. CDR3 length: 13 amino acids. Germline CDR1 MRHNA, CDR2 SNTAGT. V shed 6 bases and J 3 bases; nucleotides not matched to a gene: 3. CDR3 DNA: TGTGCCAGCAGACCGACAGGGGACTATGGCTACACCTTC. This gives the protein CASRPTGDYGYTF.

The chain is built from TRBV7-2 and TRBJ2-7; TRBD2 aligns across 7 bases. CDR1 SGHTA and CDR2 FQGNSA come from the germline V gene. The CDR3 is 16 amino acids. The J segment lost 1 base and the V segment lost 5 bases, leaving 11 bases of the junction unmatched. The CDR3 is CASSPFRGRDSYEQYF. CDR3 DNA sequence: TGTGCCAGCAGCCCCTTCCGAGGGAGGGATTCCTACGAGCAGTACTTC.

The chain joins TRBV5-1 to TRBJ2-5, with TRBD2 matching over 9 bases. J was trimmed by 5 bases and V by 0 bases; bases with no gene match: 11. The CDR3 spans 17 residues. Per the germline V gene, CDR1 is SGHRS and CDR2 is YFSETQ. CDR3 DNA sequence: TGCGCCAGCAGCTTGGGATTAGCGGGAGCCCCGGGCGAGACCCAGTACTTC. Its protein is CASSLGLAGAPGETQYF. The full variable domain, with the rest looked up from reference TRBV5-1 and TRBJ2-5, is KAGVTQTPRYLIKTRGQQVTLSCSPISGHRSVSWYQQTPGQGLQFLFEYFSETQRNKGNFPGRFSGRQFSNSRSEMNVSTLELGDSALYLCASSLGLAGAPGETQYFGPGTRLLVL.

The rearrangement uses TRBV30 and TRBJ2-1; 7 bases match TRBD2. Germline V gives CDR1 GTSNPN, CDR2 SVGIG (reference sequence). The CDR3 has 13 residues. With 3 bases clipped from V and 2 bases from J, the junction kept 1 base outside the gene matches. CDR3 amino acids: CAWSSGTYNEQFF. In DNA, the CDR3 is TGTGCCTGGAGCAGCGGGACCTACAATGAGCAGTTCTTC. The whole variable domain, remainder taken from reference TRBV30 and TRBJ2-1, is SQTIHQWPATLVQPVGSPLSLECTVEGTSNPNLYWYRQAAGRGLQLLFYSVGIGQISSEVPQNLSASRPQDRQFILSSKKLLLSDSGFYLCAWSSGTYNEQFFGPGTRLTVL.

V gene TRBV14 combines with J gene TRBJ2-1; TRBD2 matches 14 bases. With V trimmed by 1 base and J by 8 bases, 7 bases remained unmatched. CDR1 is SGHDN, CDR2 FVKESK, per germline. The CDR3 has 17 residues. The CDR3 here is CASSQATGTSGSYEQFF. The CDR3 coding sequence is TGTGCCAGCAGCCAAGCAACAGGGACTAGCGGGAGTTATGAGCAGTTCTTC.

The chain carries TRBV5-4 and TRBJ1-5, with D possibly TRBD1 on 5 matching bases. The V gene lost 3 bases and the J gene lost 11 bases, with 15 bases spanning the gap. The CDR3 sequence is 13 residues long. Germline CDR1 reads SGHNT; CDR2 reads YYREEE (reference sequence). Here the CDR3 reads CASSYPGSGAQHF. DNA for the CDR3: TGTGCCAGCAGCTACCCAGGGTCGGGGGCCCAGCATTTT.

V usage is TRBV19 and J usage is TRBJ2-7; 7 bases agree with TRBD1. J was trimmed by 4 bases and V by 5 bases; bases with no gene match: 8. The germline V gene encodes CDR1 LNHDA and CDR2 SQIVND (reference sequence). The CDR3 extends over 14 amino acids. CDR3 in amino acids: CASSYRGAKYEQYF. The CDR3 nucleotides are TGTGCCAGTAGTTACAGGGGCGCCAAGTACGAGCAGTACTTC.

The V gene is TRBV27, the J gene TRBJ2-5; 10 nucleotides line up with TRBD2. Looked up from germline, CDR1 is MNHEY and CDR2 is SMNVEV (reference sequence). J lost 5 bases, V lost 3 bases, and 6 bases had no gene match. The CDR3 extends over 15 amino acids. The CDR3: CASSFSSGRWETQYF. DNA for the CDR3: TGTGCCAGCAGTTTTTCTAGCGGGAGATGGGAGACCCAGTACTTC.

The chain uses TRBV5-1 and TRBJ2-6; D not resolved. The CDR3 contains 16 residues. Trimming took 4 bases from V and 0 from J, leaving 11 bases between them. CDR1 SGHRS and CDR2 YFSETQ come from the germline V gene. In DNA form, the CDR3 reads TGCGCCAGCAGCAGCGCCGGCGGCTCTGGGGCCAACGTCCTGACTTTC. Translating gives CASSSAGGSGANVLTF.

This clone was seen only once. The CDR3 sequence: CASSSGQGRQAFF. CDR3 DNA sequence: TGTGCCAGCAGTTCCGGACAGGGGCGACAAGCTTTCTTT. The chain joins TRBV27 to TRBJ1-1; 9 positions match TRBD1. The CDR3 spans 13 residues. Germline CDR1 is MNHEY and CDR2 is SMNVEV (reference sequence). J was trimmed by 9 bases and V by 4 bases; bases with no gene match: 6.

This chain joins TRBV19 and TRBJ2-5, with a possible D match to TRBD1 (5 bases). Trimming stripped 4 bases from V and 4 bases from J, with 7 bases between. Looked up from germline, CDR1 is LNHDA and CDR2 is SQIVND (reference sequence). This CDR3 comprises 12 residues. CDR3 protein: CASSSGAETQYF. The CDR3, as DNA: TGTGCCAGTAGTAGTGGGGCAGAGACCCAGTACTTC.

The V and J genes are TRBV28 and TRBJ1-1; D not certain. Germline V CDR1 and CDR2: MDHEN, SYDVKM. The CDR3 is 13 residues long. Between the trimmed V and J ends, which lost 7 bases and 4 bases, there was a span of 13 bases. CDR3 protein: CASNLGGLTEAFF. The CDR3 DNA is TGTGCCAGCAACCTGGGAGGGCTCACTGAAGCTTTCTTT. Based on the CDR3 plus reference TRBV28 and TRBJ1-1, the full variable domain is DVKVTQSSRYLVKRTGEKVFLECVQDMDHENMFWYRQDPGLGLRLIYFSYDVKMKEKGDIPEGYSVSREKKERFSLILESASTNQTSMYLCASNLGGLTEAFFGQGTRLTVV.

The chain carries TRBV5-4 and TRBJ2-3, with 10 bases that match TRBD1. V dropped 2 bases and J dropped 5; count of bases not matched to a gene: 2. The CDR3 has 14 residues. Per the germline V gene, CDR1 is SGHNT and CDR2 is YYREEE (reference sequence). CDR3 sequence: CASSLWTGGDTQYF. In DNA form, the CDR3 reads TGTGCCAGCAGCTTATGGACAGGGGGAGATACGCAGTATTTT.

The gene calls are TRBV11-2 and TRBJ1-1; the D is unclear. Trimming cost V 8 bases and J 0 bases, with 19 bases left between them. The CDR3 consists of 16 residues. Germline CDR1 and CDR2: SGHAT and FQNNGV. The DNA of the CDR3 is TGTGCCAGCGGGGATGAAGTGAGGGCCTTGAACACTGAAGCTTTCTTT. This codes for CASGDEVRALNTEAFF. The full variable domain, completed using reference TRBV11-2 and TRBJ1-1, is EAGVAQSPRYKIIEKRQSVAFWCNPISGHATLYWYQQILGQGPKLLIQFQNNGVVDDSQLPKDRFSAERLKGVDSTLKIQPAKLEDSAVYLCASGDEVRALNTEAFFGQGTRLTVV.

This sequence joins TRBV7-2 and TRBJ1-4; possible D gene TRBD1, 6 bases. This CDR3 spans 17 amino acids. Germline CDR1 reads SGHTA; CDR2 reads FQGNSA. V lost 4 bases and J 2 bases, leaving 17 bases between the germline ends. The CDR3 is CASSSTGLSRTNEKLFF. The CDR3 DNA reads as TGTGCCAGCAGCTCCACAGGGCTCTCGCGGACTAATGAAAAACTGTTTTTT.

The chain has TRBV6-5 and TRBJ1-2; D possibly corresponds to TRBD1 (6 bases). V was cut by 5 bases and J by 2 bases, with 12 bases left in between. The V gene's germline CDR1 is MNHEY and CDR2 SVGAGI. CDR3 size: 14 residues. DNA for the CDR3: TGTGCCAGCAGTGGGCTAACAGGGAACTATGGCTACACCTTC. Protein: CASSGLTGNYGYTF.

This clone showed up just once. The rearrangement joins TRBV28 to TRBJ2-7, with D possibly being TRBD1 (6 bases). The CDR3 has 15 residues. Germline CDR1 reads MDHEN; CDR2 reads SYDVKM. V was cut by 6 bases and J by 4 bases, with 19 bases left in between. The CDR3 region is CASSQNSGVAYEQYF. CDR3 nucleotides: TGTGCCAGCAGCCAGAACTCAGGGGTGGCTTACGAGCAGTACTTC.

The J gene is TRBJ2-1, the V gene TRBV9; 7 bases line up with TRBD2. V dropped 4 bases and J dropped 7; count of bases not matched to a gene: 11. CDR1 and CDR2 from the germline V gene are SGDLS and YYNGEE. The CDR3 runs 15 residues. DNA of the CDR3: TGTGCCAGCAGCTTGGCGGGAGTAGGGATAAATGAGCAGTTCTTC. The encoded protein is CASSLAGVGINEQFF.

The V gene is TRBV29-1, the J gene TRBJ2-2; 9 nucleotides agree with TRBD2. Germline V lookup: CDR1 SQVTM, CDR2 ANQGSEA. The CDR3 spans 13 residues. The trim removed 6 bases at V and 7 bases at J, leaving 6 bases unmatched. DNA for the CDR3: TGCAGCGTCGTTAGCGGGAGCGGCGGGGAGCTGTTTTTT. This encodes CSVVSGSGGELFF.